One sample yielded the 21 T cell receptor beta chains listed below, sequenced in a study of vaccination and CD4 T cells after COVID-19. Researchers used the Oncomine TCR Beta short-read assay to sequence DNA from cultured CD4+ T cells. Each CDR3 protein is one row after TCRdb ran MiXCR on the PCR reads. The table lists 24,000 or so distinct CDR3 sequences, roughly 42% of them singletons, with 6% to 9% in the top ten. This sample's treatment: approximately 10-day PBMC culture with coronavirus spike peptide pools or control peptides (ViraFEST assay). Antigens of these TCRs are unknown. Input material: CD4+ T cells from blood, cultured in vitro. The origin of the receptors is a human donor who had recovered from COVID-19.

The rearrangement joins TRBV18 to TRBJ2-3, with a tentative D call TRBD2 (6 bases). In germline, CDR1 is KGHSH, CDR2 LQKENI. Trimming took off 1 base at V and 5 bases at J, with 16 bases between the two ends. CDR3 length: 16 residues. In nucleotides, the CDR3 is TGTGCCAGCTCACCACTGGATATGGGGGGAAGAGATACGCAGTATTTT. Translated: CASSPLDMGGRDTQYF. The full variable domain, in which reference TRBV18 and TRBJ2-3 provide the parts outside the CDR3, is NAGVMQNPRHLVRRRGQEARLRCSPMKGHSHVYWYRQLPEEGLKFMVYLQKENIIDESGMPKERFSAEFPKEGPSILRIQQVVRGDSAAYFCASSPLDMGGRDTQYFGPGTRLTVL.

Only a few counts were recorded for this clonotype. The chain couples TRBV24-1 to TRBJ1-2; D is perhaps TRBD1 (6 bases). CDR3 length: 14 amino acids. CDR1 KGHDR and CDR2 SFDVKD come from the germline V gene. Trimming cost V 6 bases and J 10 bases, with 20 bases left between them. The CDR3 nucleotides read TGTGCCACCAGTTCTCCGGACAGCACAGCTGACTACACCTTC. Protein: CATSSPDSTADYTF.

This chain joins TRBV6-2 or TRBV6-3 and TRBJ2-1; a possible D gene is TRBD2 (6 bases). The V gene's germline CDR1 is MNHEY and CDR2 SVGEGT. V was cut by 9 bases and J by 4 bases, with 10 bases left in between. This CDR3 has 12 amino acids. CDR3 loop: CASSGLYNEQFF. As DNA, the CDR3 is TGTGCCAGTAGCGGCCTATACAATGAGCAGTTCTTC.

This clonotype was observed a few times. The V call is TRBV27, the J call TRBJ1-1; TRBD1 is a possible D gene (6 bases). Germline-derived CDR1 and CDR2 are MNHEY and SMNVEV (reference sequence). V gave up 6 bases and J gave up 6 bases, with 17 bases separating them. CDR3 length: 14 residues. Here the CDR3 reads CASRSRQARPEAFF. The CDR3 nucleotides read TGTGCCAGCAGATCCAGACAGGCCCGCCCTGAAGCTTTCTTT.

The V and J genes are TRBV6-1 and TRBJ2-7, with D tentatively TRBD2 (7 bases). Germline CDR1 is MNHNS and CDR2 is SASEGT. The CDR3 consists of 14 residues. V dropped 8 bases and J dropped 4 bases, with 18 bases sitting between them. The CDR3 is CASGGGRLGYEQYF. The CDR3 nucleotides read TGTGCCAGCGGGGGGGGCAGGCTGGGGTACGAGCAGTACTTC.

This chain joins TRBV7-3 and TRBJ1-1; 12 bases agree with TRBD1. Losses at the gene ends were 5 bases for V and 6 bases for J; bases not matched to a gene: 13. From germline, CDR1 is SGHTA and CDR2 FQGTGA. The CDR3 is made up of 17 amino acids. CDR3 sequence reads: CASSPTPGTGGSSEAFF. The DNA for the CDR3 is TGTGCCAGCAGCCCGACCCCCGGGACAGGGGGCAGCTCTGAAGCTTTCTTT.

The chain carries TRBV7-2 and TRBJ2-4; a weak D match, TRBD2 (5 bases). Germline values: CDR1 SGHTA, CDR2 FQGNSA. The CDR3 runs 13 residues. Trimming took off 6 bases at V and 6 bases at J, with 12 bases between the two ends. In DNA form, the CDR3 reads TGTGCCAGCAGACCTGCGGGTGGAAACATTCAGTACTTC. This sequence encodes CASRPAGGNIQYF. The full variable domain, completed using reference TRBV7-2 and TRBJ2-4, is GAGVSQSPSNKVTEKGKDVELRCDPISGHTALYWYRQSLGQGLEFLIYFQGNSAPDKSGLPSDRFSAERTGGSVSTLTIQRTQQEDSAVYLCASRPAGGNIQYFGAGTRLSVL.

The CDR3 DNA sequence: TGCAGTGCTAGTCAAGGCGGGGGTTCAGATACGCAGTATTTT. Protein product: CSASQGGGSDTQYF. The chain uses TRBV20-1 and TRBJ2-3, with TRBD2 matching over 7 bases. The CDR3 has 14 amino acids. Germline V gene data show CDR1 as DFQATT and CDR2 as SNEGSKA (reference sequence). V shed 3 bases, J shed 4 bases, and the junction held 7 bases outside the gene matches.

V usage is TRBV10-3 and J usage is TRBJ1-1; no clear D. Trimming stripped 6 bases from V and 5 bases from J, with 10 bases between. The CDR3 consists of 12 residues. Germline V lookup: CDR1 ENHRY, CDR2 SYGVKD. CDR3 region: CAISPMGTEAFF. The DNA for the CDR3 is TGTGCCATCAGCCCCATGGGGACTGAAGCTTTCTTT.

The rearrangement joins TRBV7-9 to TRBJ1-2; 7 nucleotides match TRBD1. V was pared by 2 bases and J by 6 bases, with 12 bases of the junction left unmatched. Germline loops: CDR1 SEHNR, CDR2 FQNEAQ (reference sequence). This CDR3 has 16 amino acids. Here the CDR3 reads CASSLRSRGAEDGYTF. The CDR3 region has the DNA TGTGCCAGCAGCTTAAGGTCCAGGGGGGCGGAGGATGGCTACACCTTC. The whole variable domain, remainder taken from reference TRBV7-9 and TRBJ1-2, is DTGVSQNPRHKITKRGQNVTFRCDPISEHNRLYWYRQTLGQGPEFLTYFQNEAQLEKSRLLSDRFSAERPKGSFSTLEIQRTEQGDSAMYLCASSLRSRGAEDGYTFGSGTRLTVV.

This clonotype was detected only a few times. The chain links TRBV20-1 to TRBJ2-5; D might be TRBD1 (6 bases). V was shortened by 3 bases and J by 1 base, with 15 bases between the two germline ends. CDR3 length: 15 amino acids. The V gene's germline CDR1 is DFQATT and CDR2 SNEGSKA (reference sequence). The CDR3: CSASYFGTTQETQYF. The CDR3 DNA is TGCAGTGCTAGTTACTTTGGGACAACCCAAGAGACCCAGTACTTC.

The rearrangement uses TRBV18 and TRBJ2-4; D unclear. The CDR3 runs to 14 residues. Trimming stripped 2 bases from V and 0 bases from J, with 5 bases between. Germline V gene lookup returns CDR1 KGHSH and CDR2 LQKENI. The CDR3 DNA is TGTGCCAGCTCACCATCATTAGCCAAAAACATTCAGTACTTC. Residues: CASSPSLAKNIQYF.

The rearrangement uses TRBV5-1 and TRBJ1-2; no clear D gene. Germline values: CDR1 SGHRS, CDR2 YFSETQ. Trimming stripped 7 bases from V and 2 bases from J, with 15 bases between. This CDR3 comprises 14 residues. In nucleotides, the CDR3 is TGCGCCAGCGCGAACCCCCCACAAAACTATGGCTACACCTTC. It encodes CASANPPQNYGYTF.

The gene calls are TRBV28 and TRBJ1-2; D gene unclear. Germline CDR1 is MDHEN and CDR2 is SYDVKM. The ends were cut back, 3 bases at V and 5 bases at J, with 7 bases in the middle. This CDR3 comprises 12 residues. The CDR3 here is CASSLREYGYTF. For the CDR3, the DNA is TGTGCCAGCAGTTTGAGGGAGTATGGCTACACCTTC.

As regards this clonotype: An end of the junction differs from the germline gene, which may be a read error. The chain has TRBV6-1 and TRBJ2-3, with 11 bases lining up with TRBD2. Per germline, CDR1 MNHNS and CDR2 SASEGT. The CDR3 covers 16 residues. This CDR3 is CASVIAGGWGTDTQYF. CDR3 in DNA: TGCGCGTCGGTAATAGCGGGGGGGTGGGGCACAGATACGCAGTATTTT.

The chain recombines TRBV28 with TRBJ1-3, with D maybe TRBD1 (6 bases). Trimming shortened V by 6 bases and J by 4 bases, and 10 bases separated the two germline ends. The CDR3 is made up of 13 amino acids. Germline V CDR1 and CDR2: MDHEN, SYDVKM. In DNA, the CDR3 is TGTGCCAGCAGGAGACAGGCCGGAAACACCATATATTTT. It translates to CASRRQAGNTIYF.

The chain recombines TRBV29-1 with TRBJ2-2, with D perhaps matching TRBD1 or TRBD2 (5 bases each). CDR1 is SQVTM and CDR2 is ANQGSEA in the germline V gene. This CDR3 is 13 amino acids long. Trimming shortened V by 2 bases and J by 5 bases, and 9 bases separated the two germline ends. The CDR3 DNA sequence: TGCAGCGTTGAATCCAGGGAGACCGGGGAGCTGTTTTTT. Translated, it gives CSVESRETGELFF.

Concerning this clonotype itself: No conserved phenylalanine or tryptophan ends this CDR3, so it is likely a read error. The chain uses TRBV11-2 and TRBJ2-1, with TRBD2 identical over 8 bases. Germline CDR1 and CDR2: SGHAT and FQNNGV. This CDR3 is built from 14 residues. The J segment lost 8 bases and the V segment lost 2 bases, leaving 5 bases of the junction unmatched. This chain's CDR3 is CASSLRGGRHEQFL. The DNA of the CDR3 is TGTGCCAGCAGCTTACGGGGGGGCCGCCATGAGCAGTTCCTC.

As concerns this clonotype: At one of its ends the junction is not consistent with the germline gene, which may arise from a read error. The chain employs TRBV7-6 and TRBJ1-3, with no clear D. Germline CDR1 reads SGHVS; CDR2 reads FNYEAQ. The CDR3 runs 15 residues. Here the CDR3 reads CASSSRYRAGDTINF. CDR3 bases: TGTGCCAGCAGCTCTCGATATAGGGCGGGCGACACCATAAATTTT. Drawing the rest from reference TRBV7-6 and TRBJ1-3, the complete variable domain is GAGVSQSPRYKVTKRGQDVALRCDPISGHVSLYWYRQALGQGPEFLTYFNYEAQQDKSGLPNDRFSAERPEGSISTLTIQRTEQRDSAMYRCASSSRYRAGDTINFGEGSWLTVV.

The rearrangement uses TRBV9 and TRBJ1-1; D is undetermined. Germline loops: CDR1 SGDLS, CDR2 YYNGEE. The CDR3 is made up of 13 amino acids. Trimming pared 3 bases from V and 4 bases from J, leaving 10 bases between. The chain's CDR3 is CASSDGMGTEAFF. The CDR3 DNA sequence: TGTGCCAGCAGCGATGGGATGGGCACTGAAGCTTTCTTT.

This clonotype was seen a handful of times. The chain employs TRBV6-1 and TRBJ2-3, with D possibly TRBD2 on 7 matching bases. The CDR3 is 15 amino acids. Trimming removed 8 bases at V and 4 bases at J, with 19 bases between. Germline V gene lookup returns CDR1 MNHNS and CDR2 SASEGT. The CDR3 loop reads CASGLGGPEADTQYF. CDR3 bases: TGTGCCAGCGGCTTGGGGGGGCCAGAGGCAGATACGCAGTATTTT.